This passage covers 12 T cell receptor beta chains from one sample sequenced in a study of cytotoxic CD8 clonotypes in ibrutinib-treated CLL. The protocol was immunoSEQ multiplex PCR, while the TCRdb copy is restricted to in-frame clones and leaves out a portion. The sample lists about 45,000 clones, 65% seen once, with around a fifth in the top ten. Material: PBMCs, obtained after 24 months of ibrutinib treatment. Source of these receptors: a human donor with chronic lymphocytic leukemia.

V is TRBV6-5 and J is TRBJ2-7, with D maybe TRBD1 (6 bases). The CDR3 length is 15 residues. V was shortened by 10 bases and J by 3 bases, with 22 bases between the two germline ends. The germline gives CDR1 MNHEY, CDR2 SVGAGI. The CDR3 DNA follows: TGTGCCACCAGGGGAATGGCAGGGAAAATCTACGAGCAGTACTTC. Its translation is CATRGMAGKIYEQYF.

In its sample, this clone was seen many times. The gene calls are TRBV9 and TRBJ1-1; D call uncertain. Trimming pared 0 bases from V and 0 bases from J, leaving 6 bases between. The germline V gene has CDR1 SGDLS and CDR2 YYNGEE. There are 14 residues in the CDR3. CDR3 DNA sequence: TGTGCCAGCAGCGTAGCTGGAATGAACACTGAAGCTTTCTTT. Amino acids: CASSVAGMNTEAFF.

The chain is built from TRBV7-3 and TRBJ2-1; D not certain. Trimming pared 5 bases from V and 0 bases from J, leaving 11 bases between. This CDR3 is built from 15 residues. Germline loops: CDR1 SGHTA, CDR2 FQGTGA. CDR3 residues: CASSLQSSSYNEQFF. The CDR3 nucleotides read TGTGCCAGCAGCCTGCAGTCGAGCTCCTACAATGAGCAGTTCTTC.

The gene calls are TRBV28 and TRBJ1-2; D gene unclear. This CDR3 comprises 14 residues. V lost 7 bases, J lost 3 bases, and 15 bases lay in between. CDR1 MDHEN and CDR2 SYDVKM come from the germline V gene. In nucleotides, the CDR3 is TGTGCCAGCATAACGGGGAAGGTCCACTATGGCTACACCTTC. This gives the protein CASITGKVHYGYTF.

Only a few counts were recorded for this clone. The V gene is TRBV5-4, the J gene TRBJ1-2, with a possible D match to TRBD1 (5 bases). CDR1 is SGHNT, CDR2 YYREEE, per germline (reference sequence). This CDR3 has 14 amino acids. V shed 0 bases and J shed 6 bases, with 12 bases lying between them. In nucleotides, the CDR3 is TGTGCCAGCAGCTTGGTTGGATTAGGGGATGGCTACACCTTC. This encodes CASSLVGLGDGYTF.

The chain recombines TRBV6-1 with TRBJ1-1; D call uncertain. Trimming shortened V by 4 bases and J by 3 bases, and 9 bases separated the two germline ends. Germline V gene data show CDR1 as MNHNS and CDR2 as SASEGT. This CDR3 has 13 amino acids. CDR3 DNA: TGTGCCAGCAGTGCGACAACCTACACTGAAGCTTTCTTT. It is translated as CASSATTYTEAFF.

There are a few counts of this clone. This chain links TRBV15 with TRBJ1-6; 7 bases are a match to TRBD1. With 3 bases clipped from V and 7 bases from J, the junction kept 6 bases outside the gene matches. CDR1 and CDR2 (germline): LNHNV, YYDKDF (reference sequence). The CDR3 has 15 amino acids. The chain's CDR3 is CATSSRQGENSPLHF. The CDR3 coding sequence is TGTGCCACCAGCAGCCGACAGGGAGAAAATTCACCCCTCCACTTT.

This CDR3 is CASSLGSGVSMNTEAFF. The CDR3 nucleotides are TGCGCCAGCAGCTTGGGGTCAGGGGTTTCAATGAACACTGAAGCTTTCTTT. This chain uses TRBV5-1 with TRBJ1-1; possibly TRBD1 for D (6 bases). The germline V gene has CDR1 SGHRS and CDR2 YFSETQ. CDR3 size: 17 residues. Trimming stripped 0 bases from V and 0 bases from J, with 15 bases between.

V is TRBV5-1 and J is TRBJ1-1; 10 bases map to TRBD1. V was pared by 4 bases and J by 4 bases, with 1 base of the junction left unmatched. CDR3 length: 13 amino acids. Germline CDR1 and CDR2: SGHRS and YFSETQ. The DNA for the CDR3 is TGCGCCAGCAGCCGGACAGGGGGCACTGAAGCTTTCTTT. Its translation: CASSRTGGTEAFF.

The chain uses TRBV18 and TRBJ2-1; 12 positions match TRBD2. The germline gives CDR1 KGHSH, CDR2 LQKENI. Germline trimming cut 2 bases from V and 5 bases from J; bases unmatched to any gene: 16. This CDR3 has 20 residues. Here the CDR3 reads CASSPRVGQPTSGSHNEQFF. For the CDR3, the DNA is TGTGCCAGCTCACCAAGGGTCGGGCAACCGACTAGCGGGAGCCACAATGAGCAGTTCTTC.

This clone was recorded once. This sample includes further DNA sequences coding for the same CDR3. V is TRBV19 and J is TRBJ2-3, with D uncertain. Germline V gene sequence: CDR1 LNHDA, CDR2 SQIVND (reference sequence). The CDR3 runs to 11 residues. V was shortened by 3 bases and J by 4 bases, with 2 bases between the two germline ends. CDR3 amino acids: CASSIADTQYF. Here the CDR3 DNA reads TGTGCCAGTAGTATTGCAGATACGCAGTATTTT.

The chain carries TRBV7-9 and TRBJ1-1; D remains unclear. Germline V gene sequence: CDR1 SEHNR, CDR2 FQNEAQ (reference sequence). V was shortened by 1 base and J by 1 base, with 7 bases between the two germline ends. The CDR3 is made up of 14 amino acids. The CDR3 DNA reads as TGTGCCAGCAGCTTAGTCCCGAAGAACACTGAAGCTTTCTTT. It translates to CASSLVPKNTEAFF. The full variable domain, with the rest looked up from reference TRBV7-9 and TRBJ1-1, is DTGVSQNPRHKITKRGQNVTFRCDPISEHNRLYWYRQTLGQGPEFLTYFQNEAQLEKSRLLSDRFSAERPKGSFSTLEIQRTEQGDSAMYLCASSLVPKNTEAFFGQGTRLTVV.